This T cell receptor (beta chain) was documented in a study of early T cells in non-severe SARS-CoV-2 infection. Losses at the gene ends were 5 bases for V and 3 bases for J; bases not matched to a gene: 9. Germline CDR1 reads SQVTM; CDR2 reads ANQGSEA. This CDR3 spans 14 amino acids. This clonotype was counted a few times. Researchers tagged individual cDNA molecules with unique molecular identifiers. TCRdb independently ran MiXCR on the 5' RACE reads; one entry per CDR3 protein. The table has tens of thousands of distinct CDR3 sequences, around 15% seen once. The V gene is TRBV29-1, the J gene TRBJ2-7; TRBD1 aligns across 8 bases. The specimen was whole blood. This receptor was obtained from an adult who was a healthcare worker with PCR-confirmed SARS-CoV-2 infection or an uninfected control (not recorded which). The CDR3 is CSVSPGTGIYEQYF. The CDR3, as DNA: TGCAGCGTTTCCCCCGGGACAGGAATCTACGAGCAGTACTTC.